This T cell receptor beta chain came from a study of CD8 T cells in ankylosing spondylitis. This clonotype was observed many times. TCRdb reprocessed the 5' RACE reads with MiXCR, giving one entry per CDR3 protein. The sample gives about 220,000 distinct CDR3 sequences, roughly 26% of which show up once; about 6.9% is in the top ten. Trimming stripped 3 bases from V and 3 bases from J, with 11 bases between. The CDR3 consists of 14 residues. Germline V gene sequence: CDR1 ENHRY, CDR2 SYGVKD. The rearrangement joins TRBV10-3 to TRBJ1-1; D is perhaps TRBD1 (5 bases). The sample comprised blood, either unsorted or a sorted T cell fraction (not recorded which). This TCR was sampled from a male donor with ankylosing spondylitis or in good health (not recorded which). The chain's CDR3 is CAISDRAMDTEAFF. In nucleotides, the CDR3 is TGTGCCATCAGTGACAGGGCTATGGACACTGAAGCTTTCTTT.